The TCR beta chain described here comes from a study of shared clonotypes between healthy human individuals. The naive CD8 population came from CD45RO-negative cells selected for CCR7, without terminally differentiated effector memory CD45RA+ cells. Adults of Caucasian background living in Nashville, Tennessee made up all donors. Clones were read by immunoSEQ multiplex PCR, and TCRdb kept only the in-frame ones, dropping some. The data show about 2,100,000 clones, 85% to 95% seen once. Germline CDR1 reads SNHLY; CDR2 reads FYNNEI. Trimming removed 11 bases at V and 6 bases at J, with 32 bases between. This CDR3 has 18 amino acids. Overall study findings and caveats: Relative to clonotypes present in all four donors, those not shared had lower generation probabilities. Across subsets, estimated richness was generally greater for naive than for memory populations.

Points on this clone: The antigen is unknown.

The sequenced sample consisted of naive CD8+ T cells from PBMCs. V gene TRBV2 combines with J gene TRBJ2-1; tentatively, D is TRBD2 (7 bases). This TCR came from a man aged 18-30 years in good health. Some clones in this sample may be carry-over from other donors' samples. This CDR3 is CAVQKGEGRRNSGNEQFF. The CDR3 DNA is TGTGCCGTACAAAAGGGGGAGGGCCGGAGGAACTCTGGCAATGAGCAGTTCTTC.